This note documents a single T cell receptor beta chain sequence. As yet, its antigen is unknown. RNA transcripts provided the source from which TCR beta CDR3 regions were amplified. Carried out on the TCR CDR3, a first-round RT-PCR used the HTBI primer set. TCRdb fed the multiplex PCR reads into MiXCR, producing one record per CDR3 protein. The sample gives fewer than 900,000 distinct CDR3 sequences, 18% of which show up once; over 15% is in the top ten. Exclusion followed for patients with uncontrolled infection, other autoimmune disease, pregnancy or lactation. Clinical symptoms, serum thyroxine and TRAb, thyroid ultrasound and orbital computed tomography together formed the diagnostic basis. PBMCs stemmed from less than 13 ml fresh peripheral blood. The sample comes from a study of T cells in Graves' hyperthyroidism and ophthalmopathy. General study results and limits: Most expanded thyroid clonotypes above 0.001 also appeared in blood.

The sequence was collected from a woman between 45 and 65 years old with Graves' hyperthyroidism that later progressed to Graves' ophthalmopathy. Sequencing was carried out using blood.

CDR3 sequence (DNA): TGTGCCAGCAGCCAAGAGCGGCTAGCGGGGAGCCACGAGCAGTACTTC. It yields the protein CASSQERLAGSHEQYF. This chain connects TRBV3-1 to TRBJ2-7; TRBD2 matches at 9 bases. Germline V gene sequence: CDR1 LGHDT, CDR2 YNNKEL (reference sequence). The V gene end was trimmed by 0 bases and the J gene end by 5 bases; junction bases not matched to a gene: 8. This CDR3 is 16 amino acids long.